This T cell receptor (beta chain) was observed in a study of OX40 agonist ivuxolimab in advanced cancers. The V gene's germline CDR1 is MGHRA and CDR2 YSYEKL. V shed 1 base and J shed 5 bases, with 24 bases lying between them. The CDR3 runs to 18 residues. Turning to this clone: Antigen unknown.

Study results and limitations: No antigen was identified for the clonally expanded peripheral T cells.

Sequencing used immunoSEQ multiplex PCR; TCRdb keeps in-frame clones, though not all of them. The table records 90,000 to 150,000 clones, 80% to 90% of them present only once. The origin of this receptor is an adult with an advanced solid tumor such as melanoma, head and neck, liver or kidney cancer. The chain uses TRBV4-1 and TRBJ2-7; D is perhaps TRBD2 (5 bases). Sequenced material: CD4+ or CD8+ T cells sorted from blood, taken in a trial of the OX40 agonist ivuxolimab. CDR3 sequence: CASSQGATRLASHHEQYF. For the CDR3, the DNA is TGCGCCAGCAGCCAAGGAGCAACTAGACTCGCCTCGCACCACGAGCAGTACTTC.